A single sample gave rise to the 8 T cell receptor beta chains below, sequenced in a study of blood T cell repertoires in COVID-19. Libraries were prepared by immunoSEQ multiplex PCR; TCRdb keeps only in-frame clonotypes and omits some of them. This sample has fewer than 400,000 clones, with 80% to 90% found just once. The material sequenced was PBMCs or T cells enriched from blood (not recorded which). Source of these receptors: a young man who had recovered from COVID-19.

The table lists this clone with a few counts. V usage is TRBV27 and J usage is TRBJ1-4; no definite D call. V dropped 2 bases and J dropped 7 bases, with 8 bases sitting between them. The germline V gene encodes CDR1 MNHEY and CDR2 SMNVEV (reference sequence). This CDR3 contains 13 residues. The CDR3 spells CASSLQVSEKLFF. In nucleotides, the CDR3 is TGTGCCAGCAGTTTACAGGTATCTGAAAAACTGTTTTTT. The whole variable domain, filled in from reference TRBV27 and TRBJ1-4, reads EAQVTQNPRYLITVTGKKLTVTCSQNMNHEYMSWYRQDPGLGLRQIYYSMNVEVTDKGDVPEGYKVSRKEKRNFPLILESPSPNQTSLYFCASSLQVSEKLFFGSGTQLSVL.

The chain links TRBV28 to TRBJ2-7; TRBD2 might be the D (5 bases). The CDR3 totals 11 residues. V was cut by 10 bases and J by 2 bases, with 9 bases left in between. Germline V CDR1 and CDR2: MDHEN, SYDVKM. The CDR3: CATSRAYEQYF. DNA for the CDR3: TGTGCCACCTCGAGGGCCTACGAGCAGTACTTC.

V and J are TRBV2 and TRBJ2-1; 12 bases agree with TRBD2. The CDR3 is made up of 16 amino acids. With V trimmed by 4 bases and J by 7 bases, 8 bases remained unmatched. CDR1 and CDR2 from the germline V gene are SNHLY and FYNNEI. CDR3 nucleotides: TGTGCCAGCAGTGTGTCTAGCGGGGGGGCCCCAAATGAGCAGTTCTTC. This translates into CASSVSSGGAPNEQFF. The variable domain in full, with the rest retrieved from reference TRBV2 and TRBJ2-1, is EPEVTQTPSHQVTQMGQEVILRCVPISNHLYFYWYRQILGQKVEFLVSFYNNEISEKSEIFDDQFSVERPDGSNFTLKIRSTKLEDSAMYFCASSVSSGGAPNEQFFGPGTRLTVL.

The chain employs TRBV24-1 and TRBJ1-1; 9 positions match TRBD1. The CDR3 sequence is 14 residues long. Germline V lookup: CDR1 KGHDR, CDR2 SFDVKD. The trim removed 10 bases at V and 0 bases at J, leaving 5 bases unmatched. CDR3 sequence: CATTGQGMNTEAFF. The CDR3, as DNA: TGTGCCACTACGGGACAGGGTATGAACACTGAAGCTTTCTTT.

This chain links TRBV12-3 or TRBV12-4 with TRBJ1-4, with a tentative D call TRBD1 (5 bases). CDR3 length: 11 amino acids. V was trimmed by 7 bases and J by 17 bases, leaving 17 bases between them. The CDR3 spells CASMDAGPTFF. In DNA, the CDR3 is TGTGCCAGCATGGATGCAGGGCCAACTTTTTTT.

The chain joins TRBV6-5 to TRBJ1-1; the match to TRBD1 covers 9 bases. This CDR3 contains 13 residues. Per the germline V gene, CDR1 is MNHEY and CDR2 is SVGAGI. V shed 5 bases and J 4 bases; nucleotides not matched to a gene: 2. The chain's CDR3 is CASSLQGATEAFF. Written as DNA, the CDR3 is TGTGCCAGCAGTCTACAGGGGGCCACTGAAGCTTTCTTT.

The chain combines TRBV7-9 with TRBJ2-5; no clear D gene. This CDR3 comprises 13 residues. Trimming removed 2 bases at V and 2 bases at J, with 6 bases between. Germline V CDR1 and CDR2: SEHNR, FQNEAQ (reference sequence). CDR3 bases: TGTGCCAGCAGCTTATGGCAGCAAGAGACCCAGTACTTC. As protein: CASSLWQQETQYF.

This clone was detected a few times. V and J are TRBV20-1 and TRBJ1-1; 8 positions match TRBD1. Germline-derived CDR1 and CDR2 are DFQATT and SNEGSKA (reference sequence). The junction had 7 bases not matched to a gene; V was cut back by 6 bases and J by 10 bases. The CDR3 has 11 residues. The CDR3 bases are TGCAGTGCCTCGTTGCAGGGGGCAGCTTTCTTT. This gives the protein CSASLQGAAFF.